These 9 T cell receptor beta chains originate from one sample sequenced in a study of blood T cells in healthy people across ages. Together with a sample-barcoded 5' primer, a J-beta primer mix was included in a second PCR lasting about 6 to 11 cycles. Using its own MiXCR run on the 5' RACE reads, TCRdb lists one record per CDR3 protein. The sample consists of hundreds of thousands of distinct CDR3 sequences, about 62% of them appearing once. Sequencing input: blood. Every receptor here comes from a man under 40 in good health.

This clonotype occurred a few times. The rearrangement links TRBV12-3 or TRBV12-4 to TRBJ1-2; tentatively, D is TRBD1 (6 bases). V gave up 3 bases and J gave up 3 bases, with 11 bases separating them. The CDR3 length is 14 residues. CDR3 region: CASSLRQDHYGYTF. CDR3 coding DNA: TGTGCCAGCAGTTTGAGACAGGACCACTATGGCTACACCTTC.

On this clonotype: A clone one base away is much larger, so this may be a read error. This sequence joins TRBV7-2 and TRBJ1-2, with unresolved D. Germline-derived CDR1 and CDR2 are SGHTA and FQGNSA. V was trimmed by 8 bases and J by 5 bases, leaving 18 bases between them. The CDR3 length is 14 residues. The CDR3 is CASGRERRRYGYTF. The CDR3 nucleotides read TGTGCCAGCGGCCGCGAGCGCAGACGATATGGCTACACCTTC.

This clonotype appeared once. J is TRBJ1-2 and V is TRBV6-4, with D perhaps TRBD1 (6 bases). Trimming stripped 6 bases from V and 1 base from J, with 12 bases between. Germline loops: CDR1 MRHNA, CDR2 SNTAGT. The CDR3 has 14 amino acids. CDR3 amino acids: CASSNSDSNYGYTF. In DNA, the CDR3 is TGTGCCAGCAGCAACTCGGACAGTAACTATGGCTACACCTTC.

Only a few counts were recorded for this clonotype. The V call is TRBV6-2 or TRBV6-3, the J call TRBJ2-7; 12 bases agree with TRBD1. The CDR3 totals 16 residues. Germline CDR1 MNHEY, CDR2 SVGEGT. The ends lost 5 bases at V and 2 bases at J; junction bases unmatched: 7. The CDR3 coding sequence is TGTGCCAGCAGTCCCCCGGGACAGGGGGCCCCCTACGAGCAGTACTTC. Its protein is CASSPPGQGAPYEQYF.

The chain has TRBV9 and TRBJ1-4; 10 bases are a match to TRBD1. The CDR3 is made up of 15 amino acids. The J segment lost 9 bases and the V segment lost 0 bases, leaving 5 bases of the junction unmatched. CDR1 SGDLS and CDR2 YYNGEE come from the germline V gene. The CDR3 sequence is CASSVDGTGVKKLFF. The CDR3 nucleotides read TGTGCCAGCAGCGTAGACGGGACAGGGGTAAAAAAACTGTTTTTT.

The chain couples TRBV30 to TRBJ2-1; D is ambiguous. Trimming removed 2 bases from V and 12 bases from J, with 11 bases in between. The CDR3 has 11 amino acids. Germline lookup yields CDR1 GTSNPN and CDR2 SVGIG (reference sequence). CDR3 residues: CAWSRRERQFF. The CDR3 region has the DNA TGTGCCTGGAGTAGGAGAGAAAGGCAGTTCTTC.

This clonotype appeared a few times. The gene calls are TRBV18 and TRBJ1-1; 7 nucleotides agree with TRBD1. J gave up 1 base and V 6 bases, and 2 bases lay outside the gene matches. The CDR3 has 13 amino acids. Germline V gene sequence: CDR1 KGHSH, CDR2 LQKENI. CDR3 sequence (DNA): TGTGCCAGCTCGACAGGGACGAACACTGAAGCTTTCTTT. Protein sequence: CASSTGTNTEAFF.

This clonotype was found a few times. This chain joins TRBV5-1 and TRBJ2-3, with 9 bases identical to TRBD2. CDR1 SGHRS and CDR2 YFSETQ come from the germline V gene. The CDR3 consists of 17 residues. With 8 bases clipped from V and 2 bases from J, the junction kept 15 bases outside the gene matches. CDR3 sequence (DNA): TGCGCCAGTTCCCCGGCGGGGGGGAAGTTCGACACAGATACGCAGTATTTT. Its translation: CASSPAGGKFDTDTQYF.

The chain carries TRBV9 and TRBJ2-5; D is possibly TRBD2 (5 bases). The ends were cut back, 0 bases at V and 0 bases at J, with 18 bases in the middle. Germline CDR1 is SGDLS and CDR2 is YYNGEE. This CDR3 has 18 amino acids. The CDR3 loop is CASSVAVETTMYQETQYF. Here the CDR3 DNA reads TGTGCCAGCAGCGTAGCGGTGGAGACGACTATGTACCAAGAGACCCAGTACTTC.